This TCR beta chain comes out of a study of blood T cell repertoires in COVID-19. Authors' data handling: Amplification from reference gene primers served as the basis for estimated nucleated cell counts. Assay used: immunoSEQ multiplex PCR; TCRdb lists only in-frame clones, some missing. The V and J calls and clone size were taken over from that table, and D and trimming were inferred from the DNA. The sample includes around 150,000 clones, about nine tenths of them seen just once. This clone was observed a handful of times. The CDR3 is 16 residues long. The trim removed 5 bases at V and 0 bases at J, leaving 10 bases unmatched. Germline CDR1 MDHEN, CDR2 SYDVKM.

Material: peripheral blood. The sequence was obtained from a man aged 50 to 60 with active or convalescent COVID-19. The chain uses TRBV28 and TRBJ2-7, with TRBD1 identical over 7 bases. CDR3 DNA sequence: TGTGCCAGCAGTCCCGGGACAGCTCTGAGCTCCTACGAGCAGTACTTC. It codes for CASSPGTALSSYEQYF.